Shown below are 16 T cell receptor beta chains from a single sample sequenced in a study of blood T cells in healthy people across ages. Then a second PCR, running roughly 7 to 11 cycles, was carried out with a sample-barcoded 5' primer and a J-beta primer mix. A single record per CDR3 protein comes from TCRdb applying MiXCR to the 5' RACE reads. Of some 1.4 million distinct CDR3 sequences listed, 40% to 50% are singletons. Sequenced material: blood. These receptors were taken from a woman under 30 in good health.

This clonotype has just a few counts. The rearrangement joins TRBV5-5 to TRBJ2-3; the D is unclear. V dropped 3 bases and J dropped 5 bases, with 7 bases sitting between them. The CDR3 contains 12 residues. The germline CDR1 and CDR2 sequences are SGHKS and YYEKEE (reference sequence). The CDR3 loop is CASSSDQDTQYF. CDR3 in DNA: TGTGCCAGCAGCTCGGACCAAGATACGCAGTATTTT.

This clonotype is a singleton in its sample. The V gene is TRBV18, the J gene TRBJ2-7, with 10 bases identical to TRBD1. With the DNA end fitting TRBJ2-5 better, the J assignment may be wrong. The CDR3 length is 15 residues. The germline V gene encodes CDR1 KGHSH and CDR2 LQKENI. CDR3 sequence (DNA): TGTGCCAGCTCACCAGGGACAGGGGATGTCGAGACCCAGTACTTC. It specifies CASSPGTGDVETQYF.

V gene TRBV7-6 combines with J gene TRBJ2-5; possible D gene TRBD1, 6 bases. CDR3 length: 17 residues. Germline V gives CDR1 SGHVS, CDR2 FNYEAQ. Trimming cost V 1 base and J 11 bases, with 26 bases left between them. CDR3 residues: CASSLVSLAGDYNEQYF. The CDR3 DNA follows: TGTGCCAGCAGCTTAGTATCTTTGGCAGGGGATTACAATGAGCAGTACTTC.

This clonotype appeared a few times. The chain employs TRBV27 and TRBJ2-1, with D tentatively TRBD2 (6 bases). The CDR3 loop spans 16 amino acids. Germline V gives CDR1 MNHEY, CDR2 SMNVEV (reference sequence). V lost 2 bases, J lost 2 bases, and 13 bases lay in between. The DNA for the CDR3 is TGTGCCAGCAGTTTAGGACCCGGGGGTACCTACAATGAGCAGTTCTTC. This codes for CASSLGPGGTYNEQFF.

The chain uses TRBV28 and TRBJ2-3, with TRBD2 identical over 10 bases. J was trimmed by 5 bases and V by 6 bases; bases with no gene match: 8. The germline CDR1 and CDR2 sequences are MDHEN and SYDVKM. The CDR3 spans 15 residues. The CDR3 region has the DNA TGTGCCAGCAGAAGCGGGGGGGCATACGTAGATACGCAGTATTTT. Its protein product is CASRSGGAYVDTQYF. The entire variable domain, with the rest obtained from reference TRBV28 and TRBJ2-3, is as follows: DVKVTQSSRYLVKRTGEKVFLECVQDMDHENMFWYRQDPGLGLRLIYFSYDVKMKEKGDIPEGYSVSREKKERFSLILESASTNQTSMYLCASRSGGAYVDTQYFGPGTRLTVL.

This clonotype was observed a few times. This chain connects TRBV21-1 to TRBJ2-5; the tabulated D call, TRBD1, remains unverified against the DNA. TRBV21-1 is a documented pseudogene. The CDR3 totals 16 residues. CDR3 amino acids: CASSSPGDPRMETQYF. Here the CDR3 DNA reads TGTGCCAGCAGCAGCCCGGGCGATCCCAGGATGGAGACCCAGTACTTC.

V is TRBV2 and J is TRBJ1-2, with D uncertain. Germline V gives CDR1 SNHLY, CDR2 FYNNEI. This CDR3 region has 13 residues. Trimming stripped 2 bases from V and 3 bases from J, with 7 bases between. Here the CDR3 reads CASSEIPDYGYTF. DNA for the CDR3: TGTGCCAGCAGTGAAATTCCAGACTATGGCTACACCTTC.

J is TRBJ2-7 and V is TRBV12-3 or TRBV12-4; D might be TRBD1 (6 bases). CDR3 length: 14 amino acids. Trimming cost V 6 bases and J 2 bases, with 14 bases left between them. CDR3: CASSSPTGTYEQYF. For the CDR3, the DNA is TGTGCCAGCAGCAGTCCCACAGGGACCTACGAGCAGTACTTC.

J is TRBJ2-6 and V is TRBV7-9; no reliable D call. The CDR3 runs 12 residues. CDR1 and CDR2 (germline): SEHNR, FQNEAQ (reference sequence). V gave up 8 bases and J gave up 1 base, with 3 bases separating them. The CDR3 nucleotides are TGTGCCAGCGGGTCTGGGGCCAACGTCCTGACTTTC. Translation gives CASGSGANVLTF.

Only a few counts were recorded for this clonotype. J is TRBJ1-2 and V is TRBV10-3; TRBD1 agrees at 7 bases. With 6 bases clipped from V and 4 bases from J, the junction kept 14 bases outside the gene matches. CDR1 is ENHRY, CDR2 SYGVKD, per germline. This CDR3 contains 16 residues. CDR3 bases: TGTGCCATCAGAGGGGGCGAGGGGACGGCCACCTATGGCTACACCTTC. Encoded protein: CAIRGGEGTATYGYTF.

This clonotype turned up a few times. The CDR3 bases are TGCAGTGCTAGAGATTTCCCTCTAGCGACATTTGGCGATACGCAGTATTTT. This sequence encodes CSARDFPLATFGDTQYF. The J gene is TRBJ2-3, the V gene TRBV20-1; D is perhaps TRBD2 (6 bases). The germline V gene has CDR1 DFQATT and CDR2 SNEGSKA (reference sequence). The CDR3 has 17 amino acids. Trimming took off 0 bases at V and 6 bases at J, with 22 bases between the two ends.

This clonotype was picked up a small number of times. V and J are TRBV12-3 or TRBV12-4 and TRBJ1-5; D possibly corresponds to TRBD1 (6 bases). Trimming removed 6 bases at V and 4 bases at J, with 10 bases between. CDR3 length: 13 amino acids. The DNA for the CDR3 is TGTGCCAGCAGGTCGGGGGCGAATCAGCCCCAGCATTTT. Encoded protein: CASRSGANQPQHF.

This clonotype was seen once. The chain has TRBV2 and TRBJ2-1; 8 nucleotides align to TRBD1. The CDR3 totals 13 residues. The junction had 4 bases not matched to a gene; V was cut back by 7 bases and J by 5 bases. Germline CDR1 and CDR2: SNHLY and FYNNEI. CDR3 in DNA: TGTGCCAGCAAGGACAGGGAGGACAATGAGCAGTTCTTC. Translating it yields CASKDREDNEQFF.

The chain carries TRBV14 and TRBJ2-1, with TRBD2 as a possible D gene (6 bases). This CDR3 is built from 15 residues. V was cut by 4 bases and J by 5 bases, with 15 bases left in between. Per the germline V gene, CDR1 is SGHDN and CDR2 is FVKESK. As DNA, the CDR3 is TGTGCCAGCAGCCCTTCCAGGAGGGGAAACAATGAGCAGTTCTTC. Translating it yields CASSPSRRGNNEQFF.

The CDR3 sequence: CASSQGLGLEQFF. Written as DNA, the CDR3 is TGCGCCAGCAGCCAGGGACTCGGCCTTGAGCAGTTCTTC. The V and J genes are TRBV5-1 and TRBJ2-1, with D tentatively TRBD2 (6 bases). Between the trimmed V and J ends, which lost 4 bases and 9 bases, there was a span of 14 bases. From germline, CDR1 is SGHRS and CDR2 YFSETQ. CDR3 size: 13 residues.

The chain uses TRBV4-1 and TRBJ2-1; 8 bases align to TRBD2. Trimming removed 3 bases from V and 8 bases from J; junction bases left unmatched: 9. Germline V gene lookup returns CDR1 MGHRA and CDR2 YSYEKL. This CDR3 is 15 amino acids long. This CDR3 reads CASSQEAGVRDEQFF. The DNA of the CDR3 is TGCGCCAGCAGCCAGGAAGCGGGAGTTAGGGATGAGCAGTTCTTC.